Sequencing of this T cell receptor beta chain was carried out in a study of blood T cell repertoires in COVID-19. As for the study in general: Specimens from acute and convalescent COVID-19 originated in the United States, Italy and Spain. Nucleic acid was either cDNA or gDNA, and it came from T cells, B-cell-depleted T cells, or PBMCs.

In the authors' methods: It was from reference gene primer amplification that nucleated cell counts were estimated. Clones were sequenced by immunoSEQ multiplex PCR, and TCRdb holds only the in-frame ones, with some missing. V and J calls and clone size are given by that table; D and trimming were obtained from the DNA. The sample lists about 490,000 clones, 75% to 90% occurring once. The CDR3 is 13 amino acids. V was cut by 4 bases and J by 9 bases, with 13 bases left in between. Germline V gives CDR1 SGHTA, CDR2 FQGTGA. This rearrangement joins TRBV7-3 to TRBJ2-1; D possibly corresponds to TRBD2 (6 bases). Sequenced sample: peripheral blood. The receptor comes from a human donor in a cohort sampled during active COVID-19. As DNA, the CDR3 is TGTGCCAGCAGCTCGACTAGACACGGTGAGCAGTTCTTC. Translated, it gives CASSSTRHGEQFF.